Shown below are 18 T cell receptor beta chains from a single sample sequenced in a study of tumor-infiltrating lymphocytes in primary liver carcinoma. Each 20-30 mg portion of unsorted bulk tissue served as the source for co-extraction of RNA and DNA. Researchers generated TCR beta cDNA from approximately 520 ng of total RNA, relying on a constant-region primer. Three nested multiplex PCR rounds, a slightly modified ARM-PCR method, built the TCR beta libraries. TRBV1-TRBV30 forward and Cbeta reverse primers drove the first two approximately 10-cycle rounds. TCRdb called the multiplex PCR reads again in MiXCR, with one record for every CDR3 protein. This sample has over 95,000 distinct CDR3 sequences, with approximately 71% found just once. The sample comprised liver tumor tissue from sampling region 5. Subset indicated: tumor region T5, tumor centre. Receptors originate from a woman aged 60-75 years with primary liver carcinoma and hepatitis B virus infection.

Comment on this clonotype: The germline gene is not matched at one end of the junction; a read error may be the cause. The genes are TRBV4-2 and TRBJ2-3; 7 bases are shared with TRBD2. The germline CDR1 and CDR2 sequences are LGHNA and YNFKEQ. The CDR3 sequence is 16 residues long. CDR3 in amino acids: CASSQDGGGLMDTQYF. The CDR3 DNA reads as TGTGCCAGTAGCCAAGACGGGGGAGGGCTTATGGATACGCAGTATTTT.

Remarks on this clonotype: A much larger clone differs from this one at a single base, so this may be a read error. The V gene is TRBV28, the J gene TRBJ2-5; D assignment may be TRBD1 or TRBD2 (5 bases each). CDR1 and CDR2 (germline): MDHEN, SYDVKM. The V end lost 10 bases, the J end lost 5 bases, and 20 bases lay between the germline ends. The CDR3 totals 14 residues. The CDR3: CATTNPGAAETQYF. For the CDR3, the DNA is TGTGCCACCACCAACCCCGGGGCAGCGGAGACCCAGTACTTC.

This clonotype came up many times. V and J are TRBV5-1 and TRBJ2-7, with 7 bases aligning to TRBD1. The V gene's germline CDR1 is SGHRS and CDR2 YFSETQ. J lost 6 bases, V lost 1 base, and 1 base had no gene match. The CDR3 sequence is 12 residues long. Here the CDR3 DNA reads TGCGCCAGCAGCTTGCACAGGGGCGAGCAGTACTTC. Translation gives CASSLHRGEQYF.

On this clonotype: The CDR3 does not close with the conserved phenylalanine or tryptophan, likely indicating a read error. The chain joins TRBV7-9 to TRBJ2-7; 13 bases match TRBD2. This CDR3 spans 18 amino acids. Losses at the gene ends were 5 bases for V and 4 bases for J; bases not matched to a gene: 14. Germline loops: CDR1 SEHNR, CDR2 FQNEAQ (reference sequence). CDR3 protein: CASSLGTSGTRWGYEQYS. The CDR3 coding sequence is TGTGCCAGCAGCCTCGGGACTAGCGGGACCCGGTGGGGATACGAGCAGTACTCC.

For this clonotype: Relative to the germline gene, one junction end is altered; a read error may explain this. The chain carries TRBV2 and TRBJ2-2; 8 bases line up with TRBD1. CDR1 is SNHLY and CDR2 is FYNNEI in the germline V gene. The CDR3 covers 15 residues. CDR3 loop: CASSVGQGGTGELFF. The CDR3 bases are TGTGCCAGTAGTGTCGGACAGGGAGGAACCGGGGAGCTGTTTTTT.

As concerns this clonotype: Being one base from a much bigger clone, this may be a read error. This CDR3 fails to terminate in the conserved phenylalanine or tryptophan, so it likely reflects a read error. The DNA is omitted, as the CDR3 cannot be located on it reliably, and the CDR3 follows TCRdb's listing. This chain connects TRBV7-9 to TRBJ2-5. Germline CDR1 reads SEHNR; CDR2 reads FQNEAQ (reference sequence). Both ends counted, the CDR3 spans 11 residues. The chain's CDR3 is CASSLGVRPDY.

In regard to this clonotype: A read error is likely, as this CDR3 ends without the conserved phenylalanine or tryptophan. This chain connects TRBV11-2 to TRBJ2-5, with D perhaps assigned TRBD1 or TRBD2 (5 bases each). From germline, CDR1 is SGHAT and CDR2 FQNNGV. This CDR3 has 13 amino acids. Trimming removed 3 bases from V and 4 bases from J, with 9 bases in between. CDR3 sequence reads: CASSLMGPETQYP. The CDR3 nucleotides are TGTGCCAGCAGCTTGATGGGACCAGAGACCCAGTACCCC.

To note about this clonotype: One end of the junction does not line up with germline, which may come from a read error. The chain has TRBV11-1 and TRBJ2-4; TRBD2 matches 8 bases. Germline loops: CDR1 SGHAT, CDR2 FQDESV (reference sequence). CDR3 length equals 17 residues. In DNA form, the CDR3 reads TGTACCAGCAGCTCGAGAAGGACTAGCTGTAACAAAAACATTCAGTACTTC. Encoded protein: CTSSSRRTSCNKNIQYF.

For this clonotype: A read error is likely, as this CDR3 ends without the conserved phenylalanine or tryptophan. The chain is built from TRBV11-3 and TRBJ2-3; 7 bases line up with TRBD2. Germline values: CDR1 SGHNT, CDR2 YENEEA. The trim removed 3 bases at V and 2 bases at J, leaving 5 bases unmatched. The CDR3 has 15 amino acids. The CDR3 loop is CASSFPGLVTDTQYS. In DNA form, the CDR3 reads TGTGCCAGCAGCTTCCCTGGACTAGTCACAGATACGCAGTATTCT.

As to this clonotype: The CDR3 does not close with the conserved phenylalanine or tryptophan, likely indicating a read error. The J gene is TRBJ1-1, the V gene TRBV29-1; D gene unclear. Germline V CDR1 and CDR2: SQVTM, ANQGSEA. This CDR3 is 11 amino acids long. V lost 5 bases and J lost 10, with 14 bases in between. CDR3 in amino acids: CSVRVGSGAFC. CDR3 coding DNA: TGCAGCGTTCGTGTGGGCTCTGGAGCTTTCTGT.

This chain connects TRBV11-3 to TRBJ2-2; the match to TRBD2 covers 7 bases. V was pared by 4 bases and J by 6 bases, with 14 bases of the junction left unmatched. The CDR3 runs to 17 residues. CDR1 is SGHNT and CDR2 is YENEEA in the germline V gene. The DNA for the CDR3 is TGTGCCAGCAGCTCATCTCGCGGGGGTAATCGCGCCGGGGAGCTGTTTTTT. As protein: CASSSSRGGNRAGELFF.

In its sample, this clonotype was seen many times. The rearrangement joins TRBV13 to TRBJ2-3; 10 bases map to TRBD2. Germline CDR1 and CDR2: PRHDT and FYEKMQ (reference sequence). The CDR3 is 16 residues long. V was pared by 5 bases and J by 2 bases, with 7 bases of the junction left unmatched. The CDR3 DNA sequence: TGTGCCAGCAGCAACCCCCTAGCGGGAGCCACAGATACGCAGTATTTT. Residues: CASSNPLAGATDTQYF.

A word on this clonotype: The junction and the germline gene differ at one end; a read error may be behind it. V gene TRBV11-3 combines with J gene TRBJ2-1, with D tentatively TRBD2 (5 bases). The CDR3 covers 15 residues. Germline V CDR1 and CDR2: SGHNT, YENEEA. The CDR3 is CASSLGTRGKLEQFF. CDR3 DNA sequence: TGTGCCAGTAGCTTAGGCACTAGAGGGAAGCTTGAGCAGTTCTTC.

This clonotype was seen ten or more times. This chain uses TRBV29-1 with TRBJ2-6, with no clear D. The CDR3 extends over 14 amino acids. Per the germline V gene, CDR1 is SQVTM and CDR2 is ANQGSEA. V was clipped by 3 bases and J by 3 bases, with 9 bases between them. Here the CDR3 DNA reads TGCAGCGTTGACGGCGTGGATGGGGCCAACGTCCTGACTTTC. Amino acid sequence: CSVDGVDGANVLTF.

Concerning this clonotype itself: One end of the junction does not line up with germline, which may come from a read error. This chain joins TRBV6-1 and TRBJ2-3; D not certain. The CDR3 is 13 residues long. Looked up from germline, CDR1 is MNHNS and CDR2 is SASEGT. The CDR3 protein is CASISLSTDTQYF. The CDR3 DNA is TGCGCCAGCATTTCGCTTAGCACAGATACGCAGTATTTT.

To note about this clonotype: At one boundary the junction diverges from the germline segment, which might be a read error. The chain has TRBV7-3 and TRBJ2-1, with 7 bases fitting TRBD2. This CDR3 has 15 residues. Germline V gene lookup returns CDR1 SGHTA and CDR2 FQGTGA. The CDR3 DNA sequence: TGTACCAGCAGCTCCCACGCGGGAGTCTCGAATGAGCAGTTCTTC. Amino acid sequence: CTSSSHAGVSNEQFF. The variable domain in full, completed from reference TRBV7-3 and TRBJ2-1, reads GAGVSQTPSNKVTEKGKYVELRCDPISGHTALYWYRQSLGQGPEFLIYFQGTGAADDSGLPNDRFFAVRPEGSVSTLKIQRTERGDSAVYLCTSSSHAGVSNEQFFGPGTRLTVL.

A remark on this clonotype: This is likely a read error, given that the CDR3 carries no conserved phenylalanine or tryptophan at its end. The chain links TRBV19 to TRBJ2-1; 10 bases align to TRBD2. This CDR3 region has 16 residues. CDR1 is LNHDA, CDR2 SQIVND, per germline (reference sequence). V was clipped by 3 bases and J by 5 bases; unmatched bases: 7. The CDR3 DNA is TGTGCCAGTAGTATCCGTCTAGCGGGAGTAAACAATGAGCAGTTCCTC. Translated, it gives CASSIRLAGVNNEQFL.

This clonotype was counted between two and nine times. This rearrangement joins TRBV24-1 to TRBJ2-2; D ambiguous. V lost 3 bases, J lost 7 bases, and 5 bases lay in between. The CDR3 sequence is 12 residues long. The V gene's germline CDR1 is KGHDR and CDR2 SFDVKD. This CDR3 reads CATSDLYGELFF. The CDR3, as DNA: TGTGCCACCAGTGATCTATACGGGGAGCTGTTTTTT.